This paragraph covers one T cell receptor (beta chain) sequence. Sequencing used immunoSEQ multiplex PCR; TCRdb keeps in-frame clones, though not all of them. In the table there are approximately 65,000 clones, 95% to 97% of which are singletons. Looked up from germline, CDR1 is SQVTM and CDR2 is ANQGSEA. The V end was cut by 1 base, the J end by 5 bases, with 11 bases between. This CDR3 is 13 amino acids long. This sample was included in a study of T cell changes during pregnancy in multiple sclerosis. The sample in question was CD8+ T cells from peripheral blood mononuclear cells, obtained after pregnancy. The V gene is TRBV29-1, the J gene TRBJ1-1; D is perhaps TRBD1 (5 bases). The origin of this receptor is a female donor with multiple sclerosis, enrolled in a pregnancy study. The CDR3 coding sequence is TGCAGCGTTGAAGTAGGGGCAGGGACTGAAGCTTTCTTT. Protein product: CSVEVGAGTEAFF.